The 13 T cell receptor beta chains below all came from one sample that was sequenced in a study of metastatic and nonmetastatic thyroid tumors (TCRdb year 2020). Receptor libraries were prepared by PCR. Data came from an Illumina HiSeq 4000. TCRdb applied fastp at Q25 and MiXCR to the public reads, then kept only in-frame beta chains. The table for this sample lists 20,000 to 25,000 clones; around 15% of them were counted only once. Of the sample, more than 35% falls within the top ten clones. Before undergoing thyroid surgery, none of the patients had been given any kind of treatment. The sample consisted of blood. The receptors were sampled from a female donor with papillary thyroid cancer or a benign thyroid nodule (not recorded which). Some clones in this sample may be carry-over from other donors' samples.

This clone was seen at least ten times. The rearrangement joins TRBV19 to TRBJ2-5; a weak D match, TRBD1 (5 bases). CDR3 length: 17 amino acids. V dropped 4 bases and J dropped 0 bases, with 18 bases sitting between them. Per germline, CDR1 LNHDA and CDR2 SQIVND (reference sequence). In DNA form, the CDR3 reads TGTGCCAGTAGTAAAGTAGGGGCTATGGCCTACCAAGAGACCCAGTACTTC. Translated: CASSKVGAMAYQETQYF. Supplemented by reference TRBV19 and TRBJ2-5, the full variable domain reads DGGITQSPKYLFRKEGQNVTLSCEQNLNHDAMYWYRQDPGQGLRLIYYSQIVNDFQKGDIAEGYSVSREKKESFPLTVTSAQKNPTAFYLCASSKVGAMAYQETQYFGPGTRLLVL.

This clone was counted at least ten times. The chain recombines TRBV29-1 with TRBJ2-1, with 7 bases lining up with TRBD1. The CDR3 is 15 residues long. Germline-derived CDR1 and CDR2 are SQVTM and ANQGSEA. Germline trimming cut 6 bases from V and 10 bases from J; bases unmatched to any gene: 18. In DNA form, the CDR3 reads TGCAGCGTAGAGGGGGCCAGCCAAAAGGGGATGGAGCAGTTCTTC. Its protein is CSVEGASQKGMEQFF.

This clone showed up many times. The rearrangement uses TRBV29-1 and TRBJ2-5; D is undetermined. CDR3 length equals 13 residues. Between the trimmed V and J ends, which lost 6 bases and 5 bases, there was a span of 16 bases. Per the germline V gene, CDR1 is SQVTM and CDR2 is ANQGSEA. The CDR3 DNA sequence: TGCAGCGTAGCCACCAATATTGGGGAGACCCAGTACTTC. It is translated as CSVATNIGETQYF.

The chain recombines TRBV5-1 with TRBJ1-1; 9 bases agree with TRBD1. The CDR3 spans 14 residues. The ends lost 5 bases at V and 5 bases at J; junction bases unmatched: 7. Germline loops: CDR1 SGHRS, CDR2 YFSETQ. The CDR3 loop is CASSGDRVKTEAFF. CDR3 in DNA: TGCGCCAGCAGTGGGGACAGGGTAAAGACTGAAGCTTTCTTT.

This clone was observed at least ten times. The rearrangement joins TRBV28 to TRBJ2-5; D not certain. V lost 6 bases and J 8 bases, leaving 10 bases between the germline ends. In germline, CDR1 is MDHEN, CDR2 SYDVKM. The CDR3 has 11 amino acids. The CDR3: CASSGSRTQYF. As DNA, the CDR3 is TGTGCCAGCAGCGGTAGCAGAACCCAGTACTTC.

This clone has ten or more counts. The V and J genes are TRBV18 and TRBJ2-7, with TRBD1 identical over 7 bases. After removal of 6 bases from V and 3 bases from J, the junction contained 11 bases not matched to a gene. Germline-derived CDR1 and CDR2 are KGHSH and LQKENI. The CDR3 length is 15 residues. The CDR3 DNA reads TGTGCCAGCTCTCCAGGACAGGCGCCTGGCTACGAGCAGTACTTC. Protein product: CASSPGQAPGYEQYF.

This clone was observed at least ten times. Being one base from a much bigger clone, this may be a read error. The chain employs TRBV12-3 or TRBV12-4 and TRBJ2-1; D is unclear. The CDR3 has 13 residues. Deletions cut 6 bases from V and 9 bases from J, with 15 bases between. CDR3: CASRLDGRSEQFF. The CDR3 DNA sequence: TGTGCCAGCAGACTGGACGGGCGGAGTGAGCAGTTCTTC.

This clone has ten or more counts. The chain carries TRBV10-3 and TRBJ1-4, with D possibly being TRBD1 (5 bases). This CDR3 comprises 14 residues. The germline V gene encodes CDR1 ENHRY and CDR2 SYGVKD. Deletions cut 2 bases from V and 5 bases from J, with 9 bases between. The chain's CDR3 is CAISERGGNEKLFF. The CDR3 DNA is TGTGCCATCAGTGAGCGGGGGGGGAATGAAAAACTGTTTTTT.

There are many counts of this clone. This chain joins TRBV19 and TRBJ2-1; D unclear. Trimming removed 3 bases at V and 0 bases at J, with 9 bases between. Germline CDR1 reads LNHDA; CDR2 reads SQIVND (reference sequence). The CDR3 spans 15 residues. The CDR3 DNA follows: TGTGCCAGTAGTATTTGGCAAGGCTCCTACAATGAGCAGTTCTTC. It is translated as CASSIWQGSYNEQFF.

This clone was seen only a few times. This chain connects TRBV6-2 or TRBV6-3 to TRBJ2-1, with 7 bases aligning to TRBD2. CDR3 length equals 17 residues. Germline V gene sequence: CDR1 MNHEY, CDR2 SVGEGT. Trimming cost V 3 bases and J 6 bases; bases outside gene matches: 14. The CDR3 bases are TGTGCCAGCAGTTATCTCGGGAGCGGACTAGTTAGCAATGAGCAGTTCTTC. This translates into CASSYLGSGLVSNEQFF.

This clone was seen at least ten times. The rearrangement links TRBV28 to TRBJ2-6; D is uncertain. The CDR3 extends over 17 amino acids. The germline V gene has CDR1 MDHEN and CDR2 SYDVKM. The V end was cut by 5 bases, the J end by 2 bases, with 16 bases between. In DNA, the CDR3 is TGTGCCAGCAGTCAAGATTACAGCTCTACTGGGGCCAACGTCCTGACTTTC. Its translation is CASSQDYSSTGANVLTF.

At least ten counts were recorded for this clone. The rearrangement joins TRBV25-1 to TRBJ1-3; no reliable D call. V lost 2 bases and J lost 4, with 6 bases in between. The germline CDR1 and CDR2 sequences are MGHDK and SYGVNS. There are 13 residues in the CDR3. CDR3 sequence reads: CASSERIGNTIYF. The CDR3 DNA follows: TGTGCCAGCAGTGAAAGGATCGGAAACACCATATATTTT.

The sample holds many counts of this clone. The genes are TRBV29-1 and TRBJ1-2; 7 bases are a match to TRBD1. The germline V gene encodes CDR1 SQVTM and CDR2 ANQGSEA. The CDR3 is made up of 14 amino acids. V was clipped by 2 bases and J by 4 bases; unmatched bases: 7. DNA of the CDR3: TGCAGCGTTGAAAGGGAAGGGGGCGGCTATGGCTACACCTTC. It translates to CSVEREGGGYGYTF.